Here is one TCR beta chain with its context. There is no known antigen for this receptor. It has no much larger one-base neighbor in the sample; base qualities were not kept. The data originate from a study of blood T cell repertoires in COVID-19 (TCRdb year 2020). With respect to the entire study: Samples from collaborators originated in the United States, Italy and Spain and spanned both the acute and convalescent phases of COVID-19. The material from the prospective study consisted of cDNA or gDNA derived from T cells, B-cell-depleted T cells, or PBMCs. Deeply sampled blood TCRbeta repertoires from subjects exposed to, actively infected with, or recovered from COVID-19 were included in the dataset. The repertoires were released in a freely available public database meant as a resource for research on the immune response to SARS-CoV-2. Samples came from the ongoing ImmuneRACE study (first 160 participants) plus 1,254 subjects from 6 global collaborators. Nearly every sample came with metadata listing a de-identified subject ID, COVID-19 status, age in years and sex. Where available, HLA class I and class II types were obtained from metadata supplied by the sample provider rather than from assay-based typing.

The immunoSEQ Assay, a bias-controlled multiplex PCR, was used to amplify TCRbeta CDR3 regions from genomic DNA. Under the source paper's analysis protocol: The number of nucleated cells in each sample was estimated from the amplification of reference gene primers within the assay. To quantify the absolute abundance of each unique TCRbeta CDR3 rearrangement, sequence reads were collapsed and filtered. For each sample, productive Simpson clonality was calculated as the square root of Simpson's diversity index over productive rearrangements. TCRdb provides this immuneACCESS table in a form limited to in-frame rearrangements. Some clones are lacking; in checked studies, under half of them reflect an unresolved V gene, and why the rest are absent is not known. That table supplies the V and J calls and clone size; D and trimming were determined from the DNA. This sample gives about 100,000 clones in total; approximately 86% of them show up just once. Around 15% of the sample is held by the ten biggest clonotypes.

Whole blood was collected in K2EDTA tubes by collaborating institutions according to the institutions' own protocols. Collaborator samples were shipped for TCRbeta analysis as frozen whole blood, isolated PBMCs, or DNA extracted from either sample type. Points the paper makes about the study in general: How much clinical and demographic metadata was included differed by source and by participant, and the metadata was provided uncurated.

Sequencing was done on a sample of peripheral blood. The sequence was obtained from a man aged 50 or older with active or convalescent COVID-19.

The DNA sequence is as follows: TGTGCCAGCAGCAGACAGGGGGGCACCGGGGAGCTGTTTTTT. Its product reads: CASSRQGGTGELFF. The chain is made from TRBV5-5 and TRBJ2-2; 9 bases in the middle match TRBD1. From the germline V gene (reference sequence), CDR1 is SGHKS and CDR2 is YYEKEE. V ends up 4 bases short and J 4 bases short, with an unmatched junction base count of 2. The CDR3 runs 14 residues from the cysteine to the phenylalanine. Solely the CDR3 DNA is kept, with 42 bases framed from the first base.